This entry describes one T cell receptor (beta chain). As yet, its antigen is unknown. These data come from a study of cytomegalovirus exposure and HLA in healthy donors. Study findings and constraints: Reportedly, a later analysis found an Asian-associated ancestry cluster had fewer N-insertions than the roughly 670-donor mean. Among TCR beta chains, those listed as cytomegalovirus-associated numbered 164.

13 Jbeta primers and 60 Vbeta primers were used for the PCR. The table came from immunoSEQ multiplex PCR; TCRdb's copy has only in-frame clones and leaves some out. The table shows roughly 190,000 clones, with around 83% occurring only once. The TCR comes from a woman aged 18-29 years in good health and CMV-seronegative. Material: PBMCs.

The CDR3 reads CASSMGLANGELFF. CDR3 coding DNA: TGTGCCAGTAGCATGGGACTAGCGAACGGGGAGCTGTTTTTT. The chain is built from TRBV19 and TRBJ2-2, with 10 positions matching TRBD2. This CDR3 has 14 residues. Trimming at V came to 6 bases and at J to 7 bases, leaving 5 bases not matched to a gene. CDR1 and CDR2 from the germline V gene are LNHDA and SQIVND (reference sequence).